These 8 T cell receptor beta chains came from one sample sequenced in a study of blood T cells in healthy people across ages. The authors ran a second PCR of 7 to 11 cycles using a sample-barcoded 5' primer and a J-beta primer mix. TCRdb called the 5' RACE reads again in MiXCR, with one record for every CDR3 protein. The sample yields 540,000 or so distinct CDR3 sequences, approximately 30% seen once. Sequenced material: blood. These TCRs come from a woman in her 70s in good health.

This clonotype was seen more than once but under ten times. The rearrangement links TRBV24-1 to TRBJ2-2, with D perhaps TRBD1 (6 bases). The CDR3 is 15 residues long. Germline-derived CDR1 and CDR2 are KGHDR and SFDVKD. The V and J ends lost 6 bases and 0 bases respectively, with 10 bases between them. CDR3 in DNA: TGTGCCACCAGTTCGGACAGCTCGAACACCGGGGAGCTGTTTTTT. It encodes CATSSDSSNTGELFF.

This clonotype turned up a few times. The chain couples TRBV5-6 to TRBJ2-5, with 9 bases matching TRBD2. Germline CDR1 and CDR2: SGHDT and YYEEEE. The CDR3 has 17 amino acids. V lost 2 bases to trimming and J lost 4 bases; unmatched junction nucleotides: 12. The CDR3 sequence is CASSFQLAGGYGETQYF. CDR3 DNA sequence: TGTGCCAGCAGCTTTCAATTGGCGGGGGGGTATGGAGAGACCCAGTACTTC.

V gene TRBV25-1 combines with J gene TRBJ2-7, with no clear D. Trimming took 2 bases from V and 5 from J, leaving 7 bases between them. The length of the CDR3 is 12 residues. Germline V gives CDR1 MGHDK, CDR2 SYGVNS. CDR3 DNA sequence: TGTGCCAGCAGTGAAAACTTCGACGAGCAGTACTTC. As protein: CASSENFDEQYF.

This clonotype was detected a few times. The chain recombines TRBV20-1 with TRBJ2-4, with TRBD1 matching 11 bases. Trimming at V came to 7 bases and at J to 7 bases, leaving 3 bases not matched to a gene. Per the germline V gene, CDR1 is DFQATT and CDR2 is SNEGSKA (reference sequence). CDR3 size: 12 residues. CDR3: CSGGTGGNIQYF. DNA for the CDR3: TGCAGTGGAGGGACAGGGGGGAACATTCAGTACTTC.

This clonotype was observed a few times. The chain has TRBV7-9 and TRBJ2-7, with 8 bases that match TRBD1. The CDR3 sequence is 14 residues long. J gave up 4 bases and V 7 bases, and 9 bases lay outside the gene matches. The germline gives CDR1 SEHNR, CDR2 FQNEAQ (reference sequence). The chain's CDR3 is CASTSRQGAYEQYF. CDR3 coding DNA: TGTGCCAGCACCTCTCGGCAGGGGGCATACGAGCAGTACTTC. The whole variable domain, filled in from reference TRBV7-9 and TRBJ2-7, reads DTGVSQNPRHKITKRGQNVTFRCDPISEHNRLYWYRQTLGQGPEFLTYFQNEAQLEKSRLLSDRFSAERPKGSFSTLEIQRTEQGDSAMYLCASTSRQGAYEQYFGPGTRLTVT.

This clonotype is a singleton in its sample. Relative to the germline gene, one junction end is altered; a read error may explain this. This chain uses TRBV20-1 with TRBJ1-2; perhaps TRBD1 as D (6 bases). The CDR3 totals 14 residues. The germline CDR1 and CDR2 sequences are DFQATT and SNEGSKA (reference sequence). DNA for the CDR3: TGCAGTGCTAGAGATGGGACATCTTATTCCCCCTACCCCTTC. The encoded protein is CSARDGTSYSPYPF.

The V gene is TRBV27, the J gene TRBJ1-2; 9 positions match TRBD1. Trimming took 2 bases from V and 6 from J; bases not matched to a gene: 7. Germline CDR1 MNHEY, CDR2 SMNVEV (reference sequence). CDR3 length: 15 amino acids. CDR3 DNA: TGTGCCAGCAGTTTAGTTCACAGGGGGCGAGATGGCTACACCTTC. As protein: CASSLVHRGRDGYTF.

This clonotype was seen a handful of times. The chain has TRBV12-3 or TRBV12-4 and TRBJ1-6; no reliable D call. The CDR3 extends over 14 amino acids. V lost 3 bases and J 4 bases, leaving 7 bases between the germline ends. Written as DNA, the CDR3 is TGTGCCAGCAGTTTGGAACAGTATAATTCACCCCTCCACTTT. Translation: CASSLEQYNSPLHF.